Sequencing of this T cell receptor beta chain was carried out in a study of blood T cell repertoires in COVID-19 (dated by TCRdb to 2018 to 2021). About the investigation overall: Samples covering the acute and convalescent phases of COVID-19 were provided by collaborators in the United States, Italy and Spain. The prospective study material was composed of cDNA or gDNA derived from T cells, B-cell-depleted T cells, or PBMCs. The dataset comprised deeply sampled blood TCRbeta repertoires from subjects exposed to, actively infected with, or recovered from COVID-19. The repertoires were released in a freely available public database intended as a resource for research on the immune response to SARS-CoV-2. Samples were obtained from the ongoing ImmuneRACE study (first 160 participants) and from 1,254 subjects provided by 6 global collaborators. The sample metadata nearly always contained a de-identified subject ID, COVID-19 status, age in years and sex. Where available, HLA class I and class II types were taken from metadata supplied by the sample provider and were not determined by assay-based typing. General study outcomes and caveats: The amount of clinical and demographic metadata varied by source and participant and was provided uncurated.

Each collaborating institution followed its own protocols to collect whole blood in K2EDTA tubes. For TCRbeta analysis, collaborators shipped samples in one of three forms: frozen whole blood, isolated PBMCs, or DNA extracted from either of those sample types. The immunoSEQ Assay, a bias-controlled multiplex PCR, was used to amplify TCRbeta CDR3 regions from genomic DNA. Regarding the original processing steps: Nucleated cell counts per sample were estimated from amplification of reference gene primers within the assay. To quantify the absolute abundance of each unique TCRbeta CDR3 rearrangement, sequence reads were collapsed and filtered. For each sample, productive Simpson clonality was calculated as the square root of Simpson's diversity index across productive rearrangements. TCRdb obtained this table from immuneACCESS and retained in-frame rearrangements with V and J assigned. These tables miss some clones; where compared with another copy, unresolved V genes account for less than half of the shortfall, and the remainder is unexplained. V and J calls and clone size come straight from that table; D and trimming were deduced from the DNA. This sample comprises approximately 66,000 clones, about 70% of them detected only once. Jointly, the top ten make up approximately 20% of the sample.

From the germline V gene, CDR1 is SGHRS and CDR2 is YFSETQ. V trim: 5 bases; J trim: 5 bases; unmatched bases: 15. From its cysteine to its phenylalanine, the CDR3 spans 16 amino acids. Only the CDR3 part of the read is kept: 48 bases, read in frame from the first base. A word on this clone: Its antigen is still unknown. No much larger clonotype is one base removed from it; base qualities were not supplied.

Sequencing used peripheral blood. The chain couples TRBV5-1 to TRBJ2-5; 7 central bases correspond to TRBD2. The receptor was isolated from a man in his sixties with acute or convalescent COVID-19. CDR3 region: CASSGSTAGRGETQYF. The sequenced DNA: TGCGCCAGCAGTGGATCCACGGCAGGGCGGGGGGAGACCCAGTACTTC.